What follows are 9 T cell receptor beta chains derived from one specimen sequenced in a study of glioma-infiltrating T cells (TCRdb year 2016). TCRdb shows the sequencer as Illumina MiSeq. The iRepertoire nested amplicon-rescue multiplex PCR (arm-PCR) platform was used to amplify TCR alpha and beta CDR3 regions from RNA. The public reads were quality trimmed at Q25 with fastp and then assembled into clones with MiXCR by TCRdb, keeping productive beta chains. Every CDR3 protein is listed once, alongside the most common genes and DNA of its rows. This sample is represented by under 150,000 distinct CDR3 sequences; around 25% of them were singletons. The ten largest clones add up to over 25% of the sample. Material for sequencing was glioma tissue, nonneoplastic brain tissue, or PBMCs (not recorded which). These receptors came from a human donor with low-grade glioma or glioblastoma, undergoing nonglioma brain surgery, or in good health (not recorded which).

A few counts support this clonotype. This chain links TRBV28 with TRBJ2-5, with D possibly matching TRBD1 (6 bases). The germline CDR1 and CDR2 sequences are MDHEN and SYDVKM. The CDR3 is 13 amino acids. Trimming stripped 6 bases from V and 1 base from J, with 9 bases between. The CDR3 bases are TGTGCCAGCAGCCAGGGGTTCCAAGAGACCCAGTACTTC. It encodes CASSQGFQETQYF.

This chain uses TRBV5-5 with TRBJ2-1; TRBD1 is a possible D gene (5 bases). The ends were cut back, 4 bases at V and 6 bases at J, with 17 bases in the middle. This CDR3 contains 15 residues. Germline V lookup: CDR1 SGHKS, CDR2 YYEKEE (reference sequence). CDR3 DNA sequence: TGTGCCAGCAGCCCAACAGGTAGACCCCCCAATGAGCAGTTCTTC. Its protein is CASSPTGRPPNEQFF.

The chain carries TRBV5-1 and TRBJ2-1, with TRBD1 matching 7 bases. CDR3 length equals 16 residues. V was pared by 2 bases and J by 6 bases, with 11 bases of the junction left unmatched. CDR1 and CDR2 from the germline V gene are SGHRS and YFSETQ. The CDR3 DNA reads TGCGCCAGCAGCTTCTCGGGGACAGCGAGTTCCAATGAGCAGTTCTTC. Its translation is CASSFSGTASSNEQFF.

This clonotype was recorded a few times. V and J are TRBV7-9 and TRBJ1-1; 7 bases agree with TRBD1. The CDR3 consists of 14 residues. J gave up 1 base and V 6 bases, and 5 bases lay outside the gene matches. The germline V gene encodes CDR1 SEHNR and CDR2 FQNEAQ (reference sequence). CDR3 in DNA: TGTGCCAGCAGGCCCGGGACAGCGAACACTGAAGCTTTCTTT. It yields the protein CASRPGTANTEAFF.

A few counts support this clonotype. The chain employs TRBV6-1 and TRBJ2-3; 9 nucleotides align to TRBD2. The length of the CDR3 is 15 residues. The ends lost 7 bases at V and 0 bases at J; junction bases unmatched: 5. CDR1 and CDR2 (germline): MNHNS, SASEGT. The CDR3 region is CASTGLALSTDTQYF. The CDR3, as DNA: TGTGCCAGCACTGGACTAGCGTTGAGCACAGATACGCAGTATTTT.

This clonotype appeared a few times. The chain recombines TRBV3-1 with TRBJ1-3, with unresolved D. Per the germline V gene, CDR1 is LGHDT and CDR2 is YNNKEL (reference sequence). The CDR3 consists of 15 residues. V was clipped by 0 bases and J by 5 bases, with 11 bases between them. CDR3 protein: CASSQESGLRNTIYF. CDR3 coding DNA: TGTGCCAGCAGCCAAGAGTCTGGGTTAAGAAACACCATATATTTT.

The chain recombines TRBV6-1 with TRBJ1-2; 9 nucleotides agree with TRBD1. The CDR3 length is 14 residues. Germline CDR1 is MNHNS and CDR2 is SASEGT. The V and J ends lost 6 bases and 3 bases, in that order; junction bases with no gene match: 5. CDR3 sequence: CASRLTGGDYGYTF. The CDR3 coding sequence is TGTGCCAGCAGGCTGACAGGGGGAGACTATGGCTACACCTTC.

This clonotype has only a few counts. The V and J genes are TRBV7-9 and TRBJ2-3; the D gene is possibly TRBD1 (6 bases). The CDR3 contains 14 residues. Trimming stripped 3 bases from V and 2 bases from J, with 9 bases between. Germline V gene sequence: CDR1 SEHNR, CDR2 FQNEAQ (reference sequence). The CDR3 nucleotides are TGTGCCAGCAGCTTGACAGGAGTCACAGATACGCAGTATTTT. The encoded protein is CASSLTGVTDTQYF. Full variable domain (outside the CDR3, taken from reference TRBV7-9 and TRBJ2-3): DTGVSQNPRHKITKRGQNVTFRCDPISEHNRLYWYRQTLGQGPEFLTYFQNEAQLEKSRLLSDRFSAERPKGSFSTLEIQRTEQGDSAMYLCASSLTGVTDTQYFGPGTRLTVL.

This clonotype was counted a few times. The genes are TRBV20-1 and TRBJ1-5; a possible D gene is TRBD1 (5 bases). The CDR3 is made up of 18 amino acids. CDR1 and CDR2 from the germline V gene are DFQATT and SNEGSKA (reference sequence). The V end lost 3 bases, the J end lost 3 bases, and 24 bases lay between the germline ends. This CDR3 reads CSARGGSRVYDFNQPQHF. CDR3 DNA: TGCAGTGCTAGGGGGGGGTCCAGGGTTTATGACTTCAATCAGCCCCAGCATTTT.